These 8 T cell receptor beta chains came from one sample sequenced in a study of T cell responses to AZD1222 COVID-19 vaccine. Sequencing used immunoSEQ multiplex PCR; TCRdb keeps in-frame clones, though not all of them. The table records more than 95,000 clones, 88% of them present only once. The sequences come from peripheral blood, collected 28 days after the second AZD1222 dose. These receptors all come from an adult who received the AZD1222 COVID-19 vaccine.

The gene calls are TRBV5-1 and TRBJ2-1; D not certain. The CDR3 extends over 13 amino acids. Germline V CDR1 and CDR2: SGHRS, YFSETQ. The V and J ends lost 0 bases and 9 bases respectively, with 10 bases between them. Here the CDR3 DNA reads TGCGCCAGCAGCTTGGGAAGGGTTGGTGAGCAGTTCTTC. The encoded protein is CASSLGRVGEQFF.

The chain carries TRBV7-9 and TRBJ2-1; 16 bases map to TRBD2. The junction had 14 bases not matched to a gene; V was cut back by 4 bases and J by 8 bases. CDR3 size: 19 residues. The germline V gene encodes CDR1 SEHNR and CDR2 FQNEAQ (reference sequence). CDR3 coding DNA: TGTGCCAGCAGCTCACAGGGGTACGGGACTAGCGGGAGGGCTTATGAGCAGTTCTTC. It specifies CASSSQGYGTSGRAYEQFF.

This clone was observed a few times. The genes are TRBV27 and TRBJ2-7; 8 positions match TRBD1. The CDR3 extends over 16 amino acids. The germline V gene has CDR1 MNHEY and CDR2 SMNVEV (reference sequence). After removal of 4 bases from V and 5 bases from J, the junction contained 13 bases not matched to a gene. The CDR3 DNA reads as TGTGCCAGCAGTTCCCTCGGACAGGGCAGGTACCACGAGCAGTACTTC. It yields the protein CASSSLGQGRYHEQYF.

This sequence joins TRBV7-2 and TRBJ1-5; TRBD1 agrees at 9 bases. The germline V gene has CDR1 SGHTA and CDR2 FQGNSA. This CDR3 is built from 14 residues. Germline trimming cut 6 bases from V and 4 bases from J; bases unmatched to any gene: 4. CDR3 sequence reads: CASRSQGANQPQHF. In nucleotides, the CDR3 is TGTGCCAGCAGGTCACAGGGGGCAAATCAGCCCCAGCATTTT. Variable domain in full (rest from reference TRBV7-2 and TRBJ1-5): GAGVSQSPSNKVTEKGKDVELRCDPISGHTALYWYRQSLGQGLEFLIYFQGNSAPDKSGLPSDRFSAERTGGSVSTLTIQRTQQEDSAVYLCASRSQGANQPQHFGDGTRLSIL.

The chain uses TRBV5-6 and TRBJ2-6, with 7 bases that match TRBD1. The CDR3 runs to 13 residues. The V and J ends lost 5 bases and 10 bases, in that order; junction bases with no gene match: 6. Germline CDR1 SGHDT, CDR2 YYEEEE. The CDR3 bases are TGTGCCAGCAGTTGGACAGGAAGAAACGTCCTGACTTTC. Protein sequence: CASSWTGRNVLTF.

The CDR3 coding sequence is TGTGCCAGCAGCTTGAGATCGGGGACAGCGAACACTGAAGCTTTCTTT. Encoded protein: CASSLRSGTANTEAFF. The chain employs TRBV7-2 and TRBJ1-1; 7 bases agree with TRBD1. The J segment lost 1 base and the V segment lost 3 bases, leaving 8 bases of the junction unmatched. The CDR3 runs 16 residues. Looked up from germline, CDR1 is SGHTA and CDR2 is FQGNSA.

The J gene is TRBJ2-7, the V gene TRBV7-8, with a tentative D call TRBD2 (6 bases). Germline V gene lookup returns CDR1 SGHVS and CDR2 FQNEAQ. The CDR3 sequence is 15 residues long. The V end was cut by 1 base, the J end by 2 bases, with 12 bases between. The CDR3 protein is CASSLGGGGPYEQYF. CDR3 sequence (DNA): TGTGCCAGCAGCTTAGGTGGGGGAGGACCCTACGAGCAGTACTTC.

The chain carries TRBV30 and TRBJ1-3, with D hard to call. The CDR3 has 12 residues. Trimming stripped 0 bases from V and 7 bases from J, with 7 bases between. The germline CDR1 and CDR2 sequences are GTSNPN and SVGIG (reference sequence). The DNA of the CDR3 is TGTGCCTGGAGTGTCAGTGCGAACACCATATATTTT. This codes for CAWSVSANTIYF.